This T cell receptor (beta chain) appears in the sequencing data of a study of blood T cell repertoires in COVID-19. Study-wide context: In each case, the material was cDNA or gDNA derived from T cells, B-cell-depleted T cells, or PBMCs.

The participants were between roughly 18 and 100 years old and came from 24 US areas. Shortly before study entry, within 2 weeks, exposed participants had met a COVID-19 case. Trimming left V 0 bases short and J 8 bases short, with 16 bases between. Germline V gene sequence: CDR1 MNHEY, CDR2 SVGAGI. This CDR3 has 15 residues. Original analysis: Estimates of nucleated cell counts were drawn from the amplification of reference gene primers. The table came from immunoSEQ multiplex PCR; TCRdb's copy has only in-frame clones and leaves some out. V, J and clone size are those of that table, while D and trimming were read from the DNA. In the table there are about 370,000 clones, 91% of which are singletons.

What was sequenced was PBMCs or T cells enriched from blood (not recorded which). This sequence originates from a woman between 40 and 50 years old who had been exposed to COVID-19. The chain has TRBV6-5 and TRBJ1-2, with D maybe TRBD1 (5 bases). CDR3 bases: TGTGCCAGCAGTTACTCGGGGGGGAGATATGCGGGCTACACCTTC. Amino acids: CASSYSGGRYAGYTF.